Described below is a single T cell receptor (beta chain) sequence and its context. The antigen is undetermined. When sampled, the donors appeared nominally healthy, though they likely had unrecorded immune exposures. Trimming took 6 bases from V and 3 from J, leaving 8 bases between them. The CDR3 is 13 amino acids. Looked up from germline, CDR1 is ENHRY and CDR2 is SYGVKD. The source of the sample is a study of cytomegalovirus exposure and HLA in healthy donors. It was with 60 Vbeta and 13 Jbeta primers that the PCR ran. Some clones are missing from TCRdb's copy, which holds only in-frame ones; the method was immunoSEQ multiplex PCR. The sample has around 170,000 clones, around 79% seen once. Notes on the study in general: Most of the TCR beta V segments (in an earlier analysis) were productive either about 87% or about 30% of the time. HLA allele associations emerged for 16,951 TCR beta sequences in a later analysis, at 0.05 false discovery rate.

Specimen: PBMCs. The clonotype comes from a woman aged 45-60 years in good health and CMV-seronegative. V usage is TRBV10-3 and J usage is TRBJ1-4; a weak D match, TRBD1 (5 bases). CDR3 amino acids: CAIRGDSNEKLFF. CDR3 nucleotides: TGTGCCATCAGAGGGGACTCTAATGAAAAACTGTTTTTT.